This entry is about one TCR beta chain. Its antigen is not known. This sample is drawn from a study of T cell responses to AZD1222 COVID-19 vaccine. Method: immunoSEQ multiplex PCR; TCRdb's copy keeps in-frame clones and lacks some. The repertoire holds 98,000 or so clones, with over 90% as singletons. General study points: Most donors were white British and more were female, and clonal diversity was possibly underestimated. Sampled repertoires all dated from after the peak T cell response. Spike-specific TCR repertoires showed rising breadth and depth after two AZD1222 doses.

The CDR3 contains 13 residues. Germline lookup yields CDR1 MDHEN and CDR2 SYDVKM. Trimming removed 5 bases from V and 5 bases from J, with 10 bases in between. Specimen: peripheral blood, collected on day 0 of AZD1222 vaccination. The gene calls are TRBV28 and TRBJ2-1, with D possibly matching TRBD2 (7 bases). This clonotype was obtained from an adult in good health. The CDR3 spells CASSRGAHNEQFF. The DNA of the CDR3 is TGTGCCAGCAGTCGGGGGGCCCACAATGAGCAGTTCTTC.